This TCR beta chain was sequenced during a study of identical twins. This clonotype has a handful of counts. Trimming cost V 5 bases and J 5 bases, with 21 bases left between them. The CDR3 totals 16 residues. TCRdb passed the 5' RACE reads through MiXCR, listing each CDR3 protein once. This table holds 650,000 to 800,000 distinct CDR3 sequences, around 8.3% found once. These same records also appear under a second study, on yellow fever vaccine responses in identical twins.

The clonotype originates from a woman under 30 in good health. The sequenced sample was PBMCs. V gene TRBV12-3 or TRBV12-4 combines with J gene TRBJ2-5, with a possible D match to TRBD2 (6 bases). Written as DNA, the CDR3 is TGTGCCAGCAGTCACGAGCGGAGAGGGGCGGGGGAGACCCAGTACTTC. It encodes CASSHERRGAGETQYF.